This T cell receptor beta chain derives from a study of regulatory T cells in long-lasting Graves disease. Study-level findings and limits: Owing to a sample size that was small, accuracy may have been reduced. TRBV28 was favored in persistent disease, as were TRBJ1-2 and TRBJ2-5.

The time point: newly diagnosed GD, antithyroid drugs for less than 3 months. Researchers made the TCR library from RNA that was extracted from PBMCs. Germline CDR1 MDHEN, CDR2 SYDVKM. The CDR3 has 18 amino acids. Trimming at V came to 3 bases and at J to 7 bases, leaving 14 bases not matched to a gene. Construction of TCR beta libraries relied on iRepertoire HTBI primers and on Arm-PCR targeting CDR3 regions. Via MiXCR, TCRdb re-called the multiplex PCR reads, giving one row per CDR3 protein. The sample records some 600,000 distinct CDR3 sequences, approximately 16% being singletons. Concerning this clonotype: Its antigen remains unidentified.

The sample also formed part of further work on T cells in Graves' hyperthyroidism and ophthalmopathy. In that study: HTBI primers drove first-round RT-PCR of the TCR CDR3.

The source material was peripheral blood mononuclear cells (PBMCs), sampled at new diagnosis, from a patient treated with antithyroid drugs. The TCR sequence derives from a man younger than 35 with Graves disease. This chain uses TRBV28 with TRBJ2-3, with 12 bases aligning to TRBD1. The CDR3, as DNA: TGTGCCAGCAGTTTGAGCGGGGGACAGGGGGCCATTCCCTATACGCAGTATTTT. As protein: CASSLSGGQGAIPYTQYF.